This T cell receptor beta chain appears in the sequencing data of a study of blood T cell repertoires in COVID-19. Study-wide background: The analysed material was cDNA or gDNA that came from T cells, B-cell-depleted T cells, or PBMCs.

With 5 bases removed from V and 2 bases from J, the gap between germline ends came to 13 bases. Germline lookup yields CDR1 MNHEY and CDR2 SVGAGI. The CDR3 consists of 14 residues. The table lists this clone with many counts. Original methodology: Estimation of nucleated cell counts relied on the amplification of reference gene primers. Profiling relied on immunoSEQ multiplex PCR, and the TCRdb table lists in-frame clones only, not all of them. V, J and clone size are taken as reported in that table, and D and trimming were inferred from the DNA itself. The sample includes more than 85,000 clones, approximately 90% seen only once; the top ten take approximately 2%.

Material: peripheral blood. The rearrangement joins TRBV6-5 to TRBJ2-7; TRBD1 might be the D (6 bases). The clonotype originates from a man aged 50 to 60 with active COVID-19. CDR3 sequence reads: CASSIHREAYEQYF. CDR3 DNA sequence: TGTGCCAGCAGTATCCACAGGGAAGCCTACGAGCAGTACTTC.